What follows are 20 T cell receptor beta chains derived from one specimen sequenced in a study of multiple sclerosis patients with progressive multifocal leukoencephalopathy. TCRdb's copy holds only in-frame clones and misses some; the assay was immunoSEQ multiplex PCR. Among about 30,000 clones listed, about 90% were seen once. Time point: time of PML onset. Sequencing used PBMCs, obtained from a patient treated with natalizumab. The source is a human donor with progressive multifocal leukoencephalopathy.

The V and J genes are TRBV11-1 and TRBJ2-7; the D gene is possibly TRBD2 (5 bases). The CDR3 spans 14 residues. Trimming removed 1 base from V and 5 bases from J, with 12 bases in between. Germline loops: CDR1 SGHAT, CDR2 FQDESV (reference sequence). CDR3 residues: CASSLEAGPNEQYF. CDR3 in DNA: TGTGCCAGCAGCTTAGAGGCGGGCCCAAACGAGCAGTACTTC.

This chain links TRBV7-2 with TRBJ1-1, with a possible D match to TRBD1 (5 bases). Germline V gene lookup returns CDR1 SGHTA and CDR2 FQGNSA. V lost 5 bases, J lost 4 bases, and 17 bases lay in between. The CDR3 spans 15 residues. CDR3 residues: CASSLYDGGGTEAFF. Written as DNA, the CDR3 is TGTGCCAGCAGCCTGTACGATGGGGGAGGCACTGAAGCTTTCTTT.

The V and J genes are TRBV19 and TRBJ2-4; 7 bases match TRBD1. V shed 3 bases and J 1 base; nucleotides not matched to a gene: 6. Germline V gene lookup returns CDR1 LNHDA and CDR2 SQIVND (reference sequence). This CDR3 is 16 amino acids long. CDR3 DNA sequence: TGTGCCAGTAGTATCGACAGGGCTGATGCCAAAAACATTCAGTACTTC. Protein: CASSIDRADAKNIQYF. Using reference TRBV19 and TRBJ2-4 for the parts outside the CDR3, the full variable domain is DGGITQSPKYLFRKEGQNVTLSCEQNLNHDAMYWYRQDPGQGLRLIYYSQIVNDFQKGDIAEGYSVSREKKESFPLTVTSAQKNPTAFYLCASSIDRADAKNIQYFGAGTRLSVL.

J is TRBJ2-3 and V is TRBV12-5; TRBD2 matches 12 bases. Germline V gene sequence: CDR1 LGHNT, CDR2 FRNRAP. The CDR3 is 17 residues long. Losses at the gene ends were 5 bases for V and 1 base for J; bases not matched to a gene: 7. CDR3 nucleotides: TGTGCTAGTGGTCCGGGGGGGACTAGCGGGCGCACAGATACGCAGTATTTT. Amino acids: CASGPGGTSGRTDTQYF.

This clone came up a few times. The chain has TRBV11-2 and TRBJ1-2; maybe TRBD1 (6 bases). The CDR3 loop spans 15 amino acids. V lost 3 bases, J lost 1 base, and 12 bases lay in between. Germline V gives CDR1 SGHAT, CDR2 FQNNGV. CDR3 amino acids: CASSFGQNRNYGYTF. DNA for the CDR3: TGTGCCAGCAGCTTCGGACAGAACCGTAACTATGGCTACACCTTC. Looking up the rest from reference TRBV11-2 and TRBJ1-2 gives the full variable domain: EAGVAQSPRYKIIEKRQSVAFWCNPISGHATLYWYQQILGQGPKLLIQFQNNGVVDDSQLPKDRFSAERLKGVDSTLKIQPAKLEDSAVYLCASSFGQNRNYGYTFGSGTRLTVV.

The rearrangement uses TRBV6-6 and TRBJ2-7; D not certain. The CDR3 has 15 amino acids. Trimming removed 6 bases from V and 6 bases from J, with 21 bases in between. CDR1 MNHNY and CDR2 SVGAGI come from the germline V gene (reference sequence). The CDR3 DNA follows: TGTGCCAGCAGGGCAAGGATGACGGGCCTCGGCGAGCAGTACTTC. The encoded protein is CASRARMTGLGEQYF.

CDR3 in amino acids: CASSPGAGTEAFF. CDR3 sequence (DNA): TGTGCCAGCAGCCCCGGGGCGGGAACTGAAGCTTTCTTT. The V gene is TRBV7-2, the J gene TRBJ1-1, with a tentative D call TRBD1 (5 bases). This CDR3 is built from 13 residues. Germline loops: CDR1 SGHTA, CDR2 FQGNSA. The ends were cut back, 5 bases at V and 5 bases at J, with 12 bases in the middle.

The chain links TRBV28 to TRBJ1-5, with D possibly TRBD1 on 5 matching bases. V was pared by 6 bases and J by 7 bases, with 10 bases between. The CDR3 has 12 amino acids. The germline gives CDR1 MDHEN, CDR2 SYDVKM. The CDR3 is CASRVRVQPQHF. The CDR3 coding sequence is TGTGCCAGCAGGGTCAGGGTACAGCCCCAGCATTTT.

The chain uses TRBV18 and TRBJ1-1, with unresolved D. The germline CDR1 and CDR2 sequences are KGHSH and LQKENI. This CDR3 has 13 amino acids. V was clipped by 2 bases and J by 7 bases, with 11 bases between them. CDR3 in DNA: TGTGCCAGCTCACCAGGTCGTAACGGTGAAGCTTTCTTT. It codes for CASSPGRNGEAFF.

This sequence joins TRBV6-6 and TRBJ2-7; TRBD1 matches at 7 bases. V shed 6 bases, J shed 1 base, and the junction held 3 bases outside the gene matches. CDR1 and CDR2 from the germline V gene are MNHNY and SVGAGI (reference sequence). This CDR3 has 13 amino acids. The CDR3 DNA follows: TGTGCCAGCAGCCAACAGGGGTCCTACGAGCAGTACTTC. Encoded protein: CASSQQGSYEQYF.

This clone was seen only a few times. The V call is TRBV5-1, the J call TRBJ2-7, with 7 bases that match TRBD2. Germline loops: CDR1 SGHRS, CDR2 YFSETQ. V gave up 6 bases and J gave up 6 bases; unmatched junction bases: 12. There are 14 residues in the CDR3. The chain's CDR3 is CASTRGEGGREQYF. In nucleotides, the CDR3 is TGCGCCAGCACCCGAGGGGAGGGAGGGCGCGAGCAGTACTTC.

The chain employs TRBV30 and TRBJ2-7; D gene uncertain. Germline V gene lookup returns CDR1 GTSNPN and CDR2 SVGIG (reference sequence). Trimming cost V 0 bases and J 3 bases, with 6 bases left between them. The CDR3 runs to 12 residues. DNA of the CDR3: TGTGCCTGGAGTGTATTTAACTACGAGCAGTACTTC. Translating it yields CAWSVFNYEQYF.

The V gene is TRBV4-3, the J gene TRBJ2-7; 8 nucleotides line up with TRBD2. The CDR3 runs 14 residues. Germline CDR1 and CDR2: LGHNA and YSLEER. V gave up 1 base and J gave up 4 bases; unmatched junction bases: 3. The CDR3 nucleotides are TGCGCCAGCAGCCAAGGAACTAGCGGATACGAGCAGTACTTC. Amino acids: CASSQGTSGYEQYF.

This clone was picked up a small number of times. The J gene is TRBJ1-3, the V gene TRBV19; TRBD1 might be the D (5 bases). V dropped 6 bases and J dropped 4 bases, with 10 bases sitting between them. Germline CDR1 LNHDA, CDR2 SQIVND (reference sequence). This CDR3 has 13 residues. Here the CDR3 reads CASSWGAGNTIYF. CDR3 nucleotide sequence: TGTGCCAGTAGCTGGGGCGCCGGAAACACCATATATTTT.

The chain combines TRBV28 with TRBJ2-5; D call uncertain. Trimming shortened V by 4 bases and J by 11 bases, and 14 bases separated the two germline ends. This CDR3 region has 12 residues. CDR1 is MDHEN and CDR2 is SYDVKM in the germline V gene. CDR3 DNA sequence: TGTGCCAGCAGTTCACCCCCATCCGGGCAGTACTTC. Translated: CASSSPPSGQYF.

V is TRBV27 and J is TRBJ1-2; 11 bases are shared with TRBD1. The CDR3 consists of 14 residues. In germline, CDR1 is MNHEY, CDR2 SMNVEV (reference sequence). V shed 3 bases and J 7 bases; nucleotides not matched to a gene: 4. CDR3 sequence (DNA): TGTGCCAGCAGTTTGGACAGGGGGCATACTGGCTACACCTTC. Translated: CASSLDRGHTGYTF.

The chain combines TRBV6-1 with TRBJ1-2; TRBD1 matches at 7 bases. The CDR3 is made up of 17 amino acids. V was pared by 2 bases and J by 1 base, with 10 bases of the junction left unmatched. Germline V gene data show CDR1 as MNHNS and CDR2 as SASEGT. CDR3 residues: CASSEREGGPRNYGYTF. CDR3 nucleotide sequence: TGTGCCAGCAGTGAACGGGAAGGGGGCCCCCGTAACTATGGCTACACCTTC.

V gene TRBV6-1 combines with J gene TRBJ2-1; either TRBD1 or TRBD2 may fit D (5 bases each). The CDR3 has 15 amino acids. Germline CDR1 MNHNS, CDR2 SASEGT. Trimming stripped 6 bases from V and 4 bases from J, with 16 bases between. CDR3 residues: CASRPRENTYNEQFF. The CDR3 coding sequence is TGTGCCAGCAGACCCAGGGAGAACACATACAATGAGCAGTTCTTC.

The CDR3 coding sequence is TGTGCCAGCAGCCCCGGACGGACAGGACACGGCTACACCTTC. This sequence encodes CASSPGRTGHGYTF. This chain connects TRBV7-9 to TRBJ1-2; 7 positions agree with TRBD1. The CDR3 loop spans 14 amino acids. The germline V gene encodes CDR1 SEHNR and CDR2 FQNEAQ (reference sequence). J lost 8 bases, V lost 5 bases, and 11 bases had no gene match.

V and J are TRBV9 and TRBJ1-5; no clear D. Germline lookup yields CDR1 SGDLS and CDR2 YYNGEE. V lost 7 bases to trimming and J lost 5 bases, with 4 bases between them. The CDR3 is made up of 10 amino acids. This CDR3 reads CASRHQPQHF. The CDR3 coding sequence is TGTGCCAGCCGTCATCAGCCCCAGCATTTT.